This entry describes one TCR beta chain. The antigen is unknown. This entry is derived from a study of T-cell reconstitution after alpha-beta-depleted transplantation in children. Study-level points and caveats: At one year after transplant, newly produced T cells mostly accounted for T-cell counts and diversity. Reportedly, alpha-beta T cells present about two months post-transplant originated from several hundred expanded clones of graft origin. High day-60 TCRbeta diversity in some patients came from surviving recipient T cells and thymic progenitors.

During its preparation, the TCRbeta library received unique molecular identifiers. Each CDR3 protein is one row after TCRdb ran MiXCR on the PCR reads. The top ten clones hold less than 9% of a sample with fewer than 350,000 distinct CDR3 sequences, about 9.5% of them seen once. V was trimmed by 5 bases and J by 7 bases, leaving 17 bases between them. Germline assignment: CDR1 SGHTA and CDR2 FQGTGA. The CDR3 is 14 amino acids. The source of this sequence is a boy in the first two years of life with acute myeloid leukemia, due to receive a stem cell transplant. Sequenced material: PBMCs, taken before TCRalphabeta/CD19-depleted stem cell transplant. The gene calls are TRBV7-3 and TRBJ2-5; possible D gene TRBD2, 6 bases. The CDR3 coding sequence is TGTGCCAGCAGCCCTATCAGCGGGCAGGGGACCCAGTACTTC. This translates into CASSPISGQGTQYF.